Given below is one T cell receptor beta chain in context. An input of about 0.5 to 1 ug of RNA was subjected to reverse transcription using random hexamers. With immunoSEQ multiplex PCR, TCR beta CDR3 was amplified across 54 Vbeta and 13 Jbeta. MiXCR, applied by TCRdb to the immunoSEQ multiplex PCR reads, yields one record per CDR3 protein. The sample yields over 140,000 distinct CDR3 sequences, about 95% seen once. This record comes from a study of CD8 T cells in Susac syndrome. Germline CDR1 reads SGHDT; CDR2 reads YYEEEE. Trimming took off 7 bases at V and 10 bases at J, with 9 bases between the two ends. The CDR3 contains 10 residues. Negative isolation was used for CD8+ and CD4+ T cells, and FACS enrichment was applied to TEMRA cells.

The rearrangement joins TRBV5-6 to TRBJ2-1; D not certain. The sequenced sample was CD4+ T cells from PBMCs. The sequence came from a human donor with Susac syndrome. CDR3 nucleotide sequence: TGTGCCAGCGGCGCCCTGGAGCAGTTCTTC. Residues: CASGALEQFF. Supplemented by reference TRBV5-6 and TRBJ2-1, the full variable domain reads DAGVTQSPTHLIKTRGQQVTLRCSPKSGHDTVSWYQQALGQGPQFIFQYYEEEERQRGNFPDRFSGHQFPNYSSELNVNALLLGDSALYLCASGALEQFFGPGTRLTVL.